This T cell receptor (beta chain) was captured by sequencing in a study of T-cell reconstitution after alpha-beta-depleted transplantation in children (dated by TCRdb to between 2015 and 2016). Describing the broader study: Using TCR repertoire profiling, the study quantitatively followed how T-cell immune reconstitution unfolded in children after TCRalphabeta/CD19-depleted allogeneic hematopoietic cell transplantation. The full study reports these points: In some patients, the high TCRbeta diversity seen at day 60 was put down to recipient T cells and intrathymic progenitors that had survived conditioning. Over subsequent months, a decline in hyperexpanded clone frequencies was noted, and after one year, T-cell counts and TCRbeta diversity were mostly ascribed to newly produced T cells. Apparently early alphabetaT-cell count recovery about two months after transplant reportedly relied on only several hundred rapidly expanded clones derived from non-depleted graft cells.

From V the trimming removes 4 bases and from J it removes 1 base, while the gene matches leave 8 bases of the junction unaccounted for. CDR1 and CDR2 are read off the germline V gene (reference sequence) as SEHNR and FQNEAQ. Spanning cysteine to phenylalanine, the CDR3 consists of 17 amino acids. The retained sequence is limited to the CDR3, 51 bases, with the frame set at the first base. Libraries were built with PCR. The sequencer listed for this sample is Illumina HiSeq 2500. TCR libraries were prepared with molecular barcoding, using unique molecular identifiers to normalize TCRbeta repertoire quantification. Starting from the raw public reads, TCRdb applied fastp trimming at Q25, assembled clones with MiXCR and retained in-frame beta chains. Each record represents a unique CDR3 protein, reported with the most common genes and DNA among its rows. Here the sample has 500,000 to 650,000 distinct CDR3 sequences; roughly 10% occur a single time. The ten largest make up around 15% of the sample.

In light of the paper, this sample's treatment or condition label describes: allogeneic hematopoietic cell transplantation with graft depleted of TCRalphabeta T cells and CD19 B cells. Transplant recipients were children who received TCRalphabeta/CD19-depleted allogeneic hematopoietic cell grafts. Details on this clonotype: Its antigen specificity is not known. There are no base qualities to consult, and no much larger clone falls within one base.

This clonotype was sampled from a female patient under 10 years old who had a stem cell transplant for aplastic anemia, so the T cells may come from the graft donor. This chain joins TRBV7-9 to TRBJ2-2, and TRBD2 matches 8 of the central bases. This material consisted of PBMCs, mostly from graft donor cells, taken 180 days after TCRalphabeta/CD19-depleted stem cell transplant. This receptor has the CDR3 CASSYPGLVENTGELFF. The bases are TGTGCCAGCAGCTACCCGGGACTAGTGGAGAACACCGGGGAGCTGTTTTTT.